The source of this TCR beta chain is a study of cytomegalovirus exposure and HLA in healthy donors. As for the study in general: Ancestry clustering placed more than 80% of 350 to 500 genotyped donors in the Caucasian-associated cluster.

A multiplex PCR was run with 60 Vbeta primers and 13 Jbeta primers. The data were produced by immunoSEQ multiplex PCR, yet TCRdb's version contains in-frame clones alone and is incomplete. The profile shows over 110,000 clones, around 80% of them singletons. Details on this clone: Its cognate antigen is unknown.

Trimming at V came to 3 bases and at J to 4 bases, leaving 12 bases not matched to a gene. The germline CDR1 and CDR2 sequences are KGHSH and LQKENI. The CDR3 runs 17 residues. The study's findings and limits: Per a later analysis, approximately 16,000 TCR beta sequences showed association with HLA alleles at 0.05 false discovery rate. A later examination showed that TCR association rates differed by HLA locus, with DRB1 most and HLA-C fewest.

The chain combines TRBV18 with TRBJ1-2, with TRBD1 matching 9 bases. The TCR comes from a woman aged 55-75 years in good health and CMV-seropositive. The material sequenced was PBMCs. Here the CDR3 reads CASSPTFTGGIGYGYTF. The DNA for the CDR3 is TGTGCCAGCTCACCGACCTTCACAGGGGGCATCGGCTATGGCTACACCTTC.